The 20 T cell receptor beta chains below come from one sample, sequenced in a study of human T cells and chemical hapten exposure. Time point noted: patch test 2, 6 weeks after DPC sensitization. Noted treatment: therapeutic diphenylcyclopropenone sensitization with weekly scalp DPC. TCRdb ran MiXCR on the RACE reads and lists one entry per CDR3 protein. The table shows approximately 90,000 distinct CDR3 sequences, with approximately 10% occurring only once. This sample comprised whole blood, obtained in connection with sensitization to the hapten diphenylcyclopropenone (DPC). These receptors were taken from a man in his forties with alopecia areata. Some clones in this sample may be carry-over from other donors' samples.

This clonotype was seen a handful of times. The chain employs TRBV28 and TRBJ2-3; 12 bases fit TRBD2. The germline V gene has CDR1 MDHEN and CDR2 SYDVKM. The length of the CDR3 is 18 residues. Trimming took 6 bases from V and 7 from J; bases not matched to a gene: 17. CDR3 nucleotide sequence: TGTGCCAGCAGAAATGCGCGGACTAGCGGGGAAAAGCCCTATACGCAGTATTTT. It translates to CASRNARTSGEKPYTQYF.

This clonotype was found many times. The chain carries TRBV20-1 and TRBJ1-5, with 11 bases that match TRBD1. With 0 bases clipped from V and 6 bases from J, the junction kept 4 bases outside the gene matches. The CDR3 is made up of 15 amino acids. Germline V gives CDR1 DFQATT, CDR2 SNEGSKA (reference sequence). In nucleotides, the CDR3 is TGCAGTGCTAGAGAGGGACAGGGGGAGTTTCAGCCCCAGCATTTT. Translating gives CSAREGQGEFQPQHF.

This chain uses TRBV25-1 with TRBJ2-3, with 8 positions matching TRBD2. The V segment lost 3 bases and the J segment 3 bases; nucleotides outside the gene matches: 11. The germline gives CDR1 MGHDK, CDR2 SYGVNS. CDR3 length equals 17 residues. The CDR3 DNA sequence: TGTGCCAGCAGTGAGCCAATTAGCGGGATATCGACAGATACGCAGTATTTT. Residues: CASSEPISGISTDTQYF.

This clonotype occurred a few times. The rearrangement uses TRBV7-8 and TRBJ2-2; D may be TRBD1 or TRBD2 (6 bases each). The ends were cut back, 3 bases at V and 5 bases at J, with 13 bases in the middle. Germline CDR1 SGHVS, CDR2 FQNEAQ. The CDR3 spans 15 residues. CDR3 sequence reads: CASSFPGDRTGELFF. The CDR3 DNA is TGTGCCAGCAGCTTCCCGGGAGACAGGACCGGGGAGCTGTTTTTT.

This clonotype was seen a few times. The CDR3 protein is CASSYMQGAVTGELFF. The CDR3 coding sequence is TGTGCCAGCAGTTACATGCAGGGGGCGGTAACCGGGGAGCTGTTTTTT. The V gene is TRBV6-2 or TRBV6-3, the J gene TRBJ2-2; 8 bases fit TRBD1. This CDR3 comprises 16 residues. CDR1 MNHEY and CDR2 SVGEGT come from the germline V gene. The V gene end was trimmed by 2 bases and the J gene end by 5 bases; junction bases not matched to a gene: 7.

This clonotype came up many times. Written as DNA, the CDR3 is TGTGCCAGTAGTATCACCGGGACAGGGGGCAACGAGCAGTACTTC. This sequence encodes CASSITGTGGNEQYF. The chain couples TRBV19 to TRBJ2-7; 12 bases line up with TRBD1. J gave up 5 bases and V 3 bases, and 5 bases lay outside the gene matches. This CDR3 has 15 amino acids. The germline V gene has CDR1 LNHDA and CDR2 SQIVND (reference sequence).

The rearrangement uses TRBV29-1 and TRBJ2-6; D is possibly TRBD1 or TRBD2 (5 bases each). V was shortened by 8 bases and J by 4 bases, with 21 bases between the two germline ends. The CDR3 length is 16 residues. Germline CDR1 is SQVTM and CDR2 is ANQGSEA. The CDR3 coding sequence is TGCAGCCAGAGGGGTTTTGATGGTCCGGGGGCCAACGTCCTGACTTTC. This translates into CSQRGFDGPGANVLTF.

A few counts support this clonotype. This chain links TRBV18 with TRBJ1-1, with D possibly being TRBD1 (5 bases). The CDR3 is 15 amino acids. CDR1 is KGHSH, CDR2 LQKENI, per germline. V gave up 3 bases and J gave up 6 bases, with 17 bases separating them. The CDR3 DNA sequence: TGTGCCAGCTCACCTGTCGACAGCGCAGACGCTGAAGCTTTCTTT. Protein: CASSPVDSADAEAFF.

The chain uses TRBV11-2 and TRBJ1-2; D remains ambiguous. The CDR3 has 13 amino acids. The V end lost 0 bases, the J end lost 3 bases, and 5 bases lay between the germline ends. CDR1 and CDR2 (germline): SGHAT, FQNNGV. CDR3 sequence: CASSLERHYGYTF. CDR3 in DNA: TGTGCCAGCAGCTTAGAGAGGCACTATGGCTACACCTTC.

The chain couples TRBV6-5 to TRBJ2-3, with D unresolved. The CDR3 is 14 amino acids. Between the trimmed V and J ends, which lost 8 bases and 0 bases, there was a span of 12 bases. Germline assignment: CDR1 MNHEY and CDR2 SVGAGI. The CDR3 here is CASRRLTSTDTQYF. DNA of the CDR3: TGTGCCAGCCGACGTTTAACTAGCACAGATACGCAGTATTTT.

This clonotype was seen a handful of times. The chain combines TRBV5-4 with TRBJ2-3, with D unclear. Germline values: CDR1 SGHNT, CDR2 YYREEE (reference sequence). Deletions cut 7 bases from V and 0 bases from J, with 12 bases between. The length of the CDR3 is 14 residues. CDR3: CASFTQMSTDTQYF. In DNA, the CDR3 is TGTGCCAGCTTCACCCAGATGAGCACAGATACGCAGTATTTT.

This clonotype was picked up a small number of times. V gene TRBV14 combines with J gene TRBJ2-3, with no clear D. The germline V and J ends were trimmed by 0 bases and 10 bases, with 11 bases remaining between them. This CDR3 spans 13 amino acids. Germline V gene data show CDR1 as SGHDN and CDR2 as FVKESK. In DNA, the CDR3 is TGTGCCAGCAGCCAAGATTTTGTGGGGTCGCAGTATTTT. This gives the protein CASSQDFVGSQYF. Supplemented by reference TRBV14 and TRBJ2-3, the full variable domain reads EAGVTQFPSHSVIEKGQTVTLRCDPISGHDNLYWYRRVMGKEIKFLLHFVKESKQDESGMPNNRFLAERTGGTYSTLKVQPAELEDSGVYFCASSQDFVGSQYFGPGTRLTVL.

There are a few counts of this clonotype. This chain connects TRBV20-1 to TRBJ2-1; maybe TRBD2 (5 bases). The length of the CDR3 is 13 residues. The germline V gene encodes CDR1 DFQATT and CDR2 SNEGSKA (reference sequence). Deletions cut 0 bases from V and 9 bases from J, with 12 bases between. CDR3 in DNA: TGCAGTGCTAGAGATACGGGGTTTGGTGAGCAGTTCTTC. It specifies CSARDTGFGEQFF.

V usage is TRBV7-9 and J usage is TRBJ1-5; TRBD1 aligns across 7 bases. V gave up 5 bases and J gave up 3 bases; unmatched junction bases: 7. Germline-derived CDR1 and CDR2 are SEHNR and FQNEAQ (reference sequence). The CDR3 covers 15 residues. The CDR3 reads CASSRQGQLNQPQHF. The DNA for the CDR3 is TGTGCCAGCAGCCGTCAGGGACAGCTCAATCAGCCCCAGCATTTT.

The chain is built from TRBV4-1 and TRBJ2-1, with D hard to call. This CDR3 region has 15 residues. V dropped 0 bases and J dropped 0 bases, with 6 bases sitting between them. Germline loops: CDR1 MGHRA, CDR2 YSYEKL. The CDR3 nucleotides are TGCGCCAGCAGCCAAGATCACAGCTCCTACAATGAGCAGTTCTTC. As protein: CASSQDHSSYNEQFF.

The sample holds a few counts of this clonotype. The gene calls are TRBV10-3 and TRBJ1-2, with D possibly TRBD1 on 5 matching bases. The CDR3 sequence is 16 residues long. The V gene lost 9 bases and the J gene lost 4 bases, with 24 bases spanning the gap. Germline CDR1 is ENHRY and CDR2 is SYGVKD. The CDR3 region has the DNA TGTGCCATATCAACACCCCAGTCAGGGCTCCTCTATGGCTACACCTTC. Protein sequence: CAISTPQSGLLYGYTF.

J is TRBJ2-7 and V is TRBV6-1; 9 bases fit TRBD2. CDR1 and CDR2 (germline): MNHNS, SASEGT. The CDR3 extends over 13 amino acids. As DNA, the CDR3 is TGTGCCAGCAGTGAATTGGGGCTAGCGGGAACCCTCGTC. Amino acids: CASSELGLAGTLV.

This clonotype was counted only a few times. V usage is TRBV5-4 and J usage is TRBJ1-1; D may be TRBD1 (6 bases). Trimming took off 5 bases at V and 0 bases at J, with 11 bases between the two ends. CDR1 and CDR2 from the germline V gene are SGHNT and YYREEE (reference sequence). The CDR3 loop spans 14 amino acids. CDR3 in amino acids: CASRTGTLNTEAFF. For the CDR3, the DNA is TGTGCCAGCAGGACCGGGACATTGAACACTGAAGCTTTCTTT. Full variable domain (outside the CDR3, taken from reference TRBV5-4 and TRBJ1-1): ETGVTQSPTHLIKTRGQQVTLRCSSQSGHNTVSWYQQALGQGPQFIFQYYREEENGRGNFPPRFSGLQFPNYSSELNVNALELDDSALYLCASRTGTLNTEAFFGQGTRLTVV.

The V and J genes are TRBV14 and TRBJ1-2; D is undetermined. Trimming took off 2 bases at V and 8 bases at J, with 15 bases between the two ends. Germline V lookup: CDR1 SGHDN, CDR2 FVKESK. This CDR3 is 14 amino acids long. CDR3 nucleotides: TGTGCCAGCAGCCAATTGTCCACCAGCTACGGCTACACCTTC. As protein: CASSQLSTSYGYTF. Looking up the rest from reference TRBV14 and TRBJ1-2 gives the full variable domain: EAGVTQFPSHSVIEKGQTVTLRCDPISGHDNLYWYRRVMGKEIKFLLHFVKESKQDESGMPNNRFLAERTGGTYSTLKVQPAELEDSGVYFCASSQLSTSYGYTFGSGTRLTVV.

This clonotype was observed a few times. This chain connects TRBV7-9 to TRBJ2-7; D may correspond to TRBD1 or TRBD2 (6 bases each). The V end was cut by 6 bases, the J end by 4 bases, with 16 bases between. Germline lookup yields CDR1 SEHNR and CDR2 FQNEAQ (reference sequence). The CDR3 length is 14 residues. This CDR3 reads CASSKGGITYEQYF. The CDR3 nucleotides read TGTGCCAGCAGTAAAGGGGGGATAACGTACGAGCAGTACTTC.